The 25 T cell receptor beta chains in this list originate from one sample, sequenced in a study of blood T cell repertoires in COVID-19. This table comes from immunoSEQ multiplex PCR, and its TCRdb copy is limited to in-frame clones, with some not included. There are more than 250,000 clones in the sample; about nine tenths occur only once, and 1% lies in the top ten. The sequencing sample was made of peripheral blood. These receptors were collected from a man aged 45-60 years with active or convalescent COVID-19.

V and J are TRBV30 and TRBJ1-2, with D possibly matching TRBD1 (5 bases). This CDR3 comprises 12 residues. Trimming removed 4 bases at V and 2 bases at J, with 8 bases between. Per the germline V gene, CDR1 is GTSNPN and CDR2 is SVGIG (reference sequence). The CDR3 spells CAWNPGNYGYTF. CDR3 DNA sequence: TGTGCCTGGAACCCAGGGAACTATGGCTACACCTTC.

The CDR3 DNA reads as TGTGCCAGTAGTTCCTGGGACAGTCCTTTCTCCTACAATGAGCAGTTCTTC. Translation: CASSSWDSPFSYNEQFF. The chain employs TRBV19 and TRBJ2-1, with 7 bases that match TRBD1. V was clipped by 5 bases and J by 0 bases; unmatched bases: 10. CDR1 and CDR2 (germline): LNHDA, SQIVND (reference sequence). This CDR3 has 17 amino acids.

V is TRBV24-1 and J is TRBJ1-2; D unresolved. Trimming shortened V by 0 bases and J by 8 bases, and 12 bases separated the two germline ends. The CDR3 is 14 amino acids. Germline CDR1 KGHDR, CDR2 SFDVKD. CDR3: CATSDLDTREGYTF. CDR3 DNA sequence: TGTGCCACCAGTGATTTGGACACCCGGGAGGGCTACACCTTC.

The chain recombines TRBV18 with TRBJ2-2; no firm D call. CDR1 and CDR2 (germline): KGHSH, LQKENI. V was cut by 6 bases and J by 0 bases, with 14 bases left in between. The CDR3 has 16 residues. The CDR3: CASSQTEFANTGELFF. DNA of the CDR3: TGTGCCAGCTCGCAGACGGAGTTCGCGAACACCGGGGAGCTGTTTTTT.

The chain combines TRBV29-1 with TRBJ1-1; D gene unclear. Germline loops: CDR1 SQVTM, CDR2 ANQGSEA. This CDR3 has 13 amino acids. Trimming cost V 6 bases and J 1 base, with 12 bases left between them. The CDR3 reads CSVDPEANTEAFF. The CDR3 nucleotides read TGCAGCGTCGATCCTGAGGCGAACACTGAAGCTTTCTTT.

V is TRBV5-5 and J is TRBJ2-7; 7 bases agree with TRBD2. CDR1 SGHKS and CDR2 YYEKEE come from the germline V gene (reference sequence). V trimming: 1 base; J trimming: 4 bases; junction bases outside the gene matches: 5. This CDR3 comprises 14 residues. The CDR3, as DNA: TGTGCCAGCAGCTTGCGCGGGGAGGGATACGAGCAGTACTTC. Its protein is CASSLRGEGYEQYF. The variable domain in full, completed from reference TRBV5-5 and TRBJ2-7, reads DAGVTQSPTHLIKTRGQQVTLRCSPISGHKSVSWYQQVLGQGPQFIFQYYEKEERGRGNFPDRFSARQFPNYSSELNVNALLLGDSALYLCASSLRGEGYEQYFGPGTRLTVT.

This clone was seen more than once but under ten times. The gene calls are TRBV27 and TRBJ2-7, with 10 bases fitting TRBD1. V was pared by 3 bases and J by 7 bases, with 6 bases of the junction left unmatched. The CDR3 totals 14 residues. The germline V gene encodes CDR1 MNHEY and CDR2 SMNVEV (reference sequence). The CDR3 nucleotides read TGTGCCAGCAGTTTGAGGACAGGGGGTTCGGAGCAGTACTTC. Its protein product is CASSLRTGGSEQYF.

The J gene is TRBJ2-1, the V gene TRBV9, with D unclear. The CDR3 contains 14 residues. The V end lost 2 bases, the J end lost 7 bases, and 13 bases lay between the germline ends. The germline V gene has CDR1 SGDLS and CDR2 YYNGEE. DNA for the CDR3: TGTGCCAGCAGCGTGGCTCGACATAGTAATGAGCAGTTCTTC. Translating it yields CASSVARHSNEQFF.

J is TRBJ2-1 and V is TRBV7-8; possible D gene TRBD2, 6 bases. The CDR3 totals 17 residues. V was cut by 5 bases and J by 0 bases, with 17 bases left in between. Germline V gene sequence: CDR1 SGHVS, CDR2 FQNEAQ. CDR3 DNA sequence: TGTGCCAGCAGCCCCCGTTCACTAGCTGGCTCCTACAATGAGCAGTTCTTC. Amino acid sequence: CASSPRSLAGSYNEQFF.

V and J are TRBV2 and TRBJ1-3, with D maybe TRBD1 (5 bases). Trimming removed 4 bases from V and 14 bases from J, with 15 bases in between. CDR1 and CDR2 (germline): SNHLY, FYNNEI. CDR3 size: 12 residues. In DNA form, the CDR3 reads TGTGCCAGCAGTGTGAGCCGGGGGTCCCTATATTTT. This codes for CASSVSRGSLYF.

This clone was seen only a few times. The chain couples TRBV5-8 to TRBJ2-3, with TRBD1 matching 10 bases. The trim removed 3 bases at V and 1 base at J, leaving 5 bases unmatched. CDR1 and CDR2 from the germline V gene are SGHTS and YDEGEE. The CDR3 has 16 amino acids. DNA for the CDR3: TGTGCCAGCAGCTGGCCCGGGACAGGGGGCACAGATACGCAGTATTTT. It specifies CASSWPGTGGTDTQYF.

The chain has TRBV24-1 and TRBJ1-4; no clear D. This CDR3 contains 13 residues. The germline V and J ends were trimmed by 2 bases and 8 bases, with 8 bases remaining between them. Germline V CDR1 and CDR2: KGHDR, SFDVKD. CDR3 DNA sequence: TGTGCCACCAGTGATTGGAGCGGCGAAAAACTGTTTTTT. Its protein is CATSDWSGEKLFF.

V is TRBV7-9 and J is TRBJ2-1; TRBD1 matches 9 bases. V shed 5 bases, J shed 7 bases, and the junction held 12 bases outside the gene matches. The CDR3 has 16 amino acids. Germline CDR1 SEHNR, CDR2 FQNEAQ (reference sequence). CDR3 amino acids: CASSPGHRGRENEQFF. The CDR3 region has the DNA TGTGCCAGCAGCCCTGGGCACAGGGGGCGTGAAAATGAGCAGTTCTTC.

V and J are TRBV18 and TRBJ2-6; D may be TRBD1 (5 bases). Between the trimmed V and J ends, which lost 6 bases and 3 bases, there was a span of 15 bases. CDR1 and CDR2 from the germline V gene are KGHSH and LQKENI. The CDR3 is 16 amino acids. The CDR3 region is CASSASGFGGANVLTF. As DNA, the CDR3 is TGTGCCAGCTCCGCTTCAGGGTTCGGTGGGGCCAACGTCCTGACTTTC.

Worth noting for this clone: This specimen includes other DNA sequences encoding the same CDR3. V gene TRBV15 combines with J gene TRBJ1-2; tentative D call: TRBD1 (5 bases). The V and J ends lost 6 bases and 0 bases respectively, with 8 bases between them. The CDR3 length is 13 residues. CDR1 and CDR2 (germline): LNHNV, YYDKDF (reference sequence). The CDR3 region is CATRDTTNYGYTF. The CDR3 nucleotides read TGTGCCACCAGGGACACTACTAACTATGGCTACACCTTC. Filled out from reference TRBV15 and TRBJ1-2, the complete variable domain reads DAMVIQNPRYQVTQFGKPVTLSCSQTLNHNVMYWYQQKSSQAPKLLFHYYDKDFNNEADTPDNFQSRRPNTSFCFLDIRSPGLGDTAMYLCATRDTTNYGYTFGSGTRLTVV.

In DNA, the CDR3 is TGTGCCAGCAGCTGGACTTTAGCCCCAGATACGCAGTATTTT. This encodes CASSWTLAPDTQYF. The chain carries TRBV5-4 and TRBJ2-3; D possibly corresponds to TRBD2 (5 bases). Trimming shortened V by 3 bases and J by 4 bases, and 12 bases separated the two germline ends. The CDR3 covers 14 residues. CDR1 is SGHNT, CDR2 YYREEE, per germline (reference sequence).

The chain is built from TRBV3-1 (or the pseudogene TRBV3-2) and TRBJ2-5; TRBD1 matches at 9 bases. V gave up 4 bases and J gave up 2 bases; unmatched junction bases: 2. Per the germline V gene, CDR1 is LGHDT and CDR2 is YNNKEL (reference sequence). The CDR3 covers 14 residues. CDR3 bases: TGTGCCAGCAGCCGCGGGACAGGGCAAGAGACCCAGTACTTC. It yields the protein CASSRGTGQETQYF.

This chain uses TRBV5-1 with TRBJ1-2, with D unclear. V was trimmed by 3 bases and J by 2 bases, leaving 14 bases between them. CDR1 is SGHRS, CDR2 YFSETQ, per germline. The CDR3 covers 15 residues. The DNA for the CDR3 is TGCGCCAGCAGCTCTAGGCCAGACGCAAACTATGGCTACACCTTC. This codes for CASSSRPDANYGYTF. Using reference TRBV5-1 and TRBJ1-2 for the parts outside the CDR3, the full variable domain is KAGVTQTPRYLIKTRGQQVTLSCSPISGHRSVSWYQQTPGQGLQFLFEYFSETQRNKGNFPGRFSGRQFSNSRSEMNVSTLELGDSALYLCASSSRPDANYGYTFGSGTRLTVV.

The V call is TRBV19, the J call TRBJ2-7; 9 positions agree with TRBD1. V lost 4 bases, J lost 3 bases, and 10 bases stayed unmatched. The CDR3 has 16 amino acids. Germline V lookup: CDR1 LNHDA, CDR2 SQIVND (reference sequence). This CDR3 reads CASSNDPRTGVYEQYF. In DNA, the CDR3 is TGTGCCAGTAGTAATGACCCTAGGACAGGGGTCTACGAGCAGTACTTC.

The J gene is TRBJ2-3, the V gene TRBV28; tentatively, D is TRBD2 (6 bases). Germline loops: CDR1 MDHEN, CDR2 SYDVKM. V dropped 3 bases and J dropped 0 bases, with 16 bases sitting between them. The CDR3 spans 17 residues. The chain's CDR3 is CASSFQTGSLSTDTQYF. CDR3 nucleotide sequence: TGTGCCAGCAGTTTCCAGACCGGGAGCCTAAGCACAGATACGCAGTATTTT.

The rearrangement uses TRBV10-3 and TRBJ1-2, with D unresolved. CDR1 is ENHRY and CDR2 is SYGVKD in the germline V gene. V shed 4 bases and J shed 4 bases, with 4 bases lying between them. The length of the CDR3 is 11 residues. CDR3 sequence: CAISVSYGYTF. CDR3 nucleotide sequence: TGTGCCATCAGTGTCTCCTATGGCTACACCTTC.

This rearrangement joins TRBV11-2 to TRBJ2-3, with 9 bases that match TRBD1. Germline CDR1 is SGHAT and CDR2 is FQNNGV. This CDR3 contains 15 residues. Trimming cost V 5 bases and J 3 bases; bases outside gene matches: 6. CDR3 residues: CASSQPTGGTDTQYF. The CDR3 DNA sequence: TGTGCCAGCAGCCAGCCGACAGGGGGGACAGATACGCAGTATTTT.

The rearrangement uses TRBV5-4 and TRBJ2-5; D is perhaps TRBD1 (5 bases). The CDR3 is 15 amino acids. V was shortened by 4 bases and J by 1 base, with 14 bases between the two germline ends. Germline-derived CDR1 and CDR2 are SGHNT and YYREEE (reference sequence). Here the CDR3 DNA reads TGTGCCAGCAGCCCTGCGTCGACAGCCCAAGAGACCCAGTACTTC. It yields the protein CASSPASTAQETQYF.

The chain is built from TRBV19 and TRBJ2-5, with 8 positions matching TRBD2. The trim removed 7 bases at V and 6 bases at J, leaving 13 bases unmatched. The CDR3 has 15 residues. CDR1 and CDR2 from the germline V gene are LNHDA and SQIVND (reference sequence). CDR3 coding DNA: TGTGCCAGTATGAGTGGTAACGGGGGGGAGAAGACCCAGTACTTC. Its protein product is CASMSGNGGEKTQYF.

Here the CDR3 DNA reads TGTGCCAGCAGCAGCCAGGGCTCCTCTGGGGCCAACGTCCTGACTTTC. The encoded protein is CASSSQGSSGANVLTF. The chain uses TRBV4-2 and TRBJ2-6; D may be TRBD1 (5 bases). V gave up 5 bases and J gave up 0 bases, with 11 bases separating them. This CDR3 is 16 amino acids long. Germline CDR1 and CDR2: LGHNA and YNFKEQ.